These 14 T cell receptor beta chains were sequenced from one sample in a study of identifying expanded T cells in peripheral blood. Method: immunoSEQ multiplex PCR; TCRdb's copy keeps in-frame clones and lacks some. The sample comprises approximately 90,000 clones, about nine tenths of which are singletons, and about 3.9% rests with the top ten. The sequencing input was blood. These receptors were collected from a person aged 18 to 75 in good health.

In its sample, this clone was seen once. The chain carries TRBV2 and TRBJ1-4; maybe TRBD1 (6 bases). V was clipped by 4 bases and J by 7 bases, with 10 bases between them. In germline, CDR1 is SNHLY, CDR2 FYNNEI. The CDR3 runs to 13 residues. CDR3 bases: TGTGCCAGCAGTGCAGGGGCAGGTGAAAAACTGTTTTTT. Protein product: CASSAGAGEKLFF.

The V call is TRBV11-2, the J call TRBJ1-2; no reliable D call. V was pared by 10 bases and J by 5 bases, with 20 bases between. CDR1 is SGHAT and CDR2 is FQNNGV in the germline V gene. The CDR3 length is 14 residues. The CDR3 region has the DNA TGTGCCATCAAACGGCCCGGGGAGAGGTATGGCTACACCTTC. Translation gives CAIKRPGERYGYTF.

The rearrangement uses TRBV28 and TRBJ2-7, with D possibly matching TRBD1 (6 bases). The CDR3 length is 16 residues. Germline assignment: CDR1 MDHEN and CDR2 SYDVKM. V was pared by 5 bases and J by 0 bases, with 17 bases between. The DNA for the CDR3 is TGTGCCAGCAGTCCGCCAAGACCGGGACACTCCTACGAGCAGTACTTC. It translates to CASSPPRPGHSYEQYF.

V and J are TRBV6-1 and TRBJ2-3, with D possibly being TRBD1 (5 bases). V lost 3 bases, J lost 0 bases, and 10 bases lay in between. CDR1 and CDR2 (germline): MNHNS, SASEGT. The CDR3 totals 15 residues. CDR3 region: CASSEETDSTDTQYF. The DNA of the CDR3 is TGTGCCAGCAGTGAGGAGACAGACAGCACAGATACGCAGTATTTT.

The chain employs TRBV28 and TRBJ2-7; perhaps TRBD1 as D (6 bases). Germline V gene sequence: CDR1 MDHEN, CDR2 SYDVKM. V lost 8 bases, J lost 6 bases, and 14 bases lay in between. CDR3 length: 12 residues. The CDR3 nucleotides read TGTGCCAGCGGAAGAGGGACACGCGAGCAGTACTTC. Translating it yields CASGRGTREQYF. The full variable domain, rest sourced from reference TRBV28 and TRBJ2-7, is DVKVTQSSRYLVKRTGEKVFLECVQDMDHENMFWYRQDPGLGLRLIYFSYDVKMKEKGDIPEGYSVSREKKERFSLILESASTNQTSMYLCASGRGTREQYFGPGTRLTVT.

The CDR3 DNA sequence: TGTGCTAGTGGTTTAGGACTAACTTCGGATGAGCAGTTCTTC. Amino acid sequence: CASGLGLTSDEQFF. The chain combines TRBV12-5 with TRBJ2-1, with D maybe TRBD2 (6 bases). The CDR3 spans 14 residues. Germline V gene lookup returns CDR1 LGHNT and CDR2 FRNRAP. The V end lost 3 bases, the J end lost 8 bases, and 14 bases lay between the germline ends. Variable domain in full (rest from reference TRBV12-5 and TRBJ2-1): DARVTQTPRHKVTEMGQEVTMRCQPILGHNTVFWYRQTMMQGLELLAYFRNRAPLDDSGMPKDRFSAEMPDATLATLKIQPSEPRDSAVYFCASGLGLTSDEQFFGPGTRLTVL.

This clone came up once. The rearrangement joins TRBV9 to TRBJ2-1; 13 positions agree with TRBD2. V shed 2 bases and J 7 bases; nucleotides not matched to a gene: 3. Germline V gene lookup returns CDR1 SGDLS and CDR2 YYNGEE. This CDR3 region has 15 residues. The CDR3 sequence is CASSVTSGGANEQFF. The CDR3 nucleotides read TGTGCCAGCAGCGTTACTAGCGGGGGGGCAAATGAGCAGTTCTTC.

The J gene is TRBJ2-7, the V gene TRBV21-1; TRBD1 is taken as the D call from the table, unchecked against the DNA. TRBV21-1 is labeled a pseudogene. The CDR3 length is 15 residues. For the CDR3, the DNA is TGTGCCAGCAGCAAAGAACAGGTCCTGCCCTACGAGCAGTACTTC. It specifies CASSKEQVLPYEQYF.

This chain uses TRBV28 with TRBJ2-7; D is perhaps TRBD1 (5 bases). The CDR3 loop spans 11 amino acids. The germline CDR1 and CDR2 sequences are MDHEN and SYDVKM. The germline V and J ends were trimmed by 9 bases and 2 bases, with 8 bases remaining between them. As DNA, the CDR3 is TGTGCCAGTACGACAGCCTACGAGCAGTACTTC. Its translation: CASTTAYEQYF. Variable domain in full (rest from reference TRBV28 and TRBJ2-7): DVKVTQSSRYLVKRTGEKVFLECVQDMDHENMFWYRQDPGLGLRLIYFSYDVKMKEKGDIPEGYSVSREKKERFSLILESASTNQTSMYLCASTTAYEQYFGPGTRLTVT.

This sequence joins TRBV6-5 and TRBJ2-2; D not resolved. Trimming cost V 7 bases and J 1 base, with 10 bases left between them. Germline V CDR1 and CDR2: MNHEY, SVGAGI. This CDR3 spans 14 amino acids. As DNA, the CDR3 is TGTGCCAGCACCACAGTAGGGAACACCGGGGAGCTGTTTTTT. It encodes CASTTVGNTGELFF.

The chain is built from TRBV5-5 and TRBJ2-3; D might be TRBD2 (6 bases). The CDR3 covers 14 residues. Germline loops: CDR1 SGHKS, CDR2 YYEKEE (reference sequence). The ends were cut back, 2 bases at V and 3 bases at J, with 10 bases in the middle. The CDR3 sequence: CASSLGTATDTQYF. The CDR3, as DNA: TGTGCCAGCAGCTTAGGGACTGCAACAGATACGCAGTATTTT.

This chain connects TRBV10-2 to TRBJ2-3, with 7 bases lining up with TRBD2. The V gene end was trimmed by 6 bases and the J gene end by 4 bases; junction bases not matched to a gene: 1. The germline gives CDR1 WSHSY, CDR2 SAAADI. This CDR3 is 12 amino acids long. As DNA, the CDR3 is TGCGCCAGCAGCGCGGGAGCAGATACGCAGTATTTT. Protein: CASSAGADTQYF.

The rearrangement joins TRBV5-6 to TRBJ1-3; a weak D match, TRBD1 (5 bases). V lost 0 bases to trimming and J lost 4 bases, with 11 bases between them. The CDR3 is made up of 15 amino acids. The germline V gene has CDR1 SGHDT and CDR2 YYEEEE. The CDR3 DNA is TGTGCCAGCAGCTTGGCCGAGACAGCAGGAAACACCATATATTTT. Its translation is CASSLAETAGNTIYF. Full variable domain (remainder filled in from reference TRBV5-6 and TRBJ1-3): DAGVTQSPTHLIKTRGQQVTLRCSPKSGHDTVSWYQQALGQGPQFIFQYYEEEERQRGNFPDRFSGHQFPNYSSELNVNALLLGDSALYLCASSLAETAGNTIYFGEGSWLTVV.

The V and J genes are TRBV2 and TRBJ2-3, with D tentatively TRBD1 (5 bases). Germline V gene data show CDR1 as SNHLY and CDR2 as FYNNEI. Trimming removed 6 bases at V and 6 bases at J, with 7 bases between. There are 11 residues in the CDR3. Here the CDR3 reads CASRYRDTQYF. The CDR3 region has the DNA TGTGCCAGCAGGTACAGGGATACGCAGTATTTT.